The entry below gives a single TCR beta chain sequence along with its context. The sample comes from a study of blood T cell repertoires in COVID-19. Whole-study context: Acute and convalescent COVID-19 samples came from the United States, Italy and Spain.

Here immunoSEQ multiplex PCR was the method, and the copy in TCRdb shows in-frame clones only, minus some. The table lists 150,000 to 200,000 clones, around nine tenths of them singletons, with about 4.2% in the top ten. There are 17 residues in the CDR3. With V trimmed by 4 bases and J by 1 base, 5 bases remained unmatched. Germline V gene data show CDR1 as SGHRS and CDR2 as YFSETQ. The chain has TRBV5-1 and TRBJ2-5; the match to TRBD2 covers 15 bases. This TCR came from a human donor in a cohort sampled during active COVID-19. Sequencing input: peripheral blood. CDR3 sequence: CASSRGTSGGLQETQYF. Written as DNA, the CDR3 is TGCGCCAGCAGCCGAGGGACTAGCGGGGGGCTCCAAGAGACCCAGTACTTC.